This T cell receptor (beta chain) is from a study of shared clonotypes between healthy human individuals. Overall study: A couple of women and a few men aged 18 to 49 made up the donors. CD4 naive cells filled three plates per donor, CD4 memory three, CD8 naive two and CD8 memory one.

This CDR3 is 14 amino acids long. CDR1 and CDR2 from the germline V gene are LGHNA and YSLEER. V lost 4 bases to trimming and J lost 9 bases; unmatched junction nucleotides: 2. In the original analysis: ImmunoSEQ supplied junction-only sequences lacking quality scores, so filtering was different. Profiling relied on immunoSEQ multiplex PCR, and the TCRdb table lists in-frame clones only, not all of them. V and J calls and clone size are copied from that table; D and trimming were computed from the DNA. Counted here are about 2.4 million clones, 93% occurring once; the ten biggest clones make up about 0.34%.

The receptor's source is a man aged 18 to 29 in good health. Some clones in this sample may be carry-over from other donors' samples. Input material: naive CD4+ T cells from PBMCs. The subset was: CD45RA+ positively selected. The rearrangement joins TRBV4-3 to TRBJ2-1, with 14 positions matching TRBD2. CDR3 nucleotide sequence: TGCGCCAGCAGCCCGACTAGCGGGAGGGCTGAGCAGTTCTTC. This translates into CASSPTSGRAEQFF.